Below are 8 T cell receptor beta chains sequenced from a single sample in a study of shared clonotypes between healthy human individuals. The data were produced by immunoSEQ multiplex PCR, yet TCRdb's version contains in-frame clones alone and is incomplete. The profile covers hundreds of thousands of clones, with about 74% appearing a single time and over 1.5% taken by the ten largest. Specimen: memory CD4+ T cells sorted from blood. Subset of the sample: CD45RA-negative fraction. All receptors derive from a woman aged 30 to 39 in good health.

This clone has more than one count but fewer than ten. The chain has TRBV29-1 and TRBJ2-1; TRBD2 matches 10 bases. CDR1 and CDR2 (germline): SQVTM, ANQGSEA. V was pared by 2 bases and J by 4 bases, with 11 bases of the junction left unmatched. The CDR3 length is 17 residues. The DNA for the CDR3 is TGCAGCGTTGAAAGCGGAAGCGGGAGGGTGGGTTACAATGAGCAGTTCTTC. Protein: CSVESGSGRVGYNEQFF.

A remark on this clone: This same CDR3 is encoded by further DNA sequences in the sample. The chain joins TRBV2 to TRBJ2-3, with D possibly being TRBD2 (6 bases). V was cut by 2 bases and J by 0 bases, with 6 bases left in between. Germline V gene lookup returns CDR1 SNHLY and CDR2 FYNNEI. This CDR3 spans 14 amino acids. DNA of the CDR3: TGTGCCAGCAGTGAACTAGCGAGCACAGATACGCAGTATTTT. It encodes CASSELASTDTQYF. Full variable domain (remainder filled in from reference TRBV2 and TRBJ2-3): EPEVTQTPSHQVTQMGQEVILRCVPISNHLYFYWYRQILGQKVEFLVSFYNNEISEKSEIFDDQFSVERPDGSNFTLKIRSTKLEDSAMYFCASSELASTDTQYFGPGTRLTVL.

The chain combines TRBV6-1 with TRBJ1-5, with a weak D call TRBD1 (5 bases). The CDR3 loop spans 16 amino acids. Per germline, CDR1 MNHNS and CDR2 SASEGT. V dropped 1 base and J dropped 4 bases, with 14 bases sitting between them. This chain's CDR3 is CASSEVWVQVNQPQHF. The CDR3 DNA is TGTGCCAGCAGTGAAGTATGGGTACAGGTAAATCAGCCCCAGCATTTT.

The genes are TRBV28 and TRBJ1-1; tentatively, D is TRBD1 (6 bases). V was trimmed by 1 base and J by 4 bases, leaving 13 bases between them. The germline gives CDR1 MDHEN, CDR2 SYDVKM. The CDR3 consists of 15 residues. In nucleotides, the CDR3 is TGTGCCAGCAGTTTATTAGGGGGAAGGGTCACTGAAGCTTTCTTT. Translation gives CASSLLGGRVTEAFF. Full variable domain (outside the CDR3, taken from reference TRBV28 and TRBJ1-1): DVKVTQSSRYLVKRTGEKVFLECVQDMDHENMFWYRQDPGLGLRLIYFSYDVKMKEKGDIPEGYSVSREKKERFSLILESASTNQTSMYLCASSLLGGRVTEAFFGQGTRLTVV.

This chain joins TRBV5-4 and TRBJ2-4; no definite D call. CDR3 length: 17 amino acids. Trimming left V 4 bases short and J 0 bases short, with 17 bases between. Per the germline V gene, CDR1 is SGHNT and CDR2 is YYREEE (reference sequence). CDR3 DNA sequence: TGTGCCAGCAGCCCACAAGCCACCTTACTAGCCAAAAACATTCAGTACTTC. It translates to CASSPQATLLAKNIQYF.

Only a few counts were recorded for this clone. This chain links TRBV7-8 with TRBJ2-5, with TRBD2 identical over 10 bases. The last part of the DNA fits TRBJ2-7 better; the J call may be wrong. Germline V lookup: CDR1 SGHVS, CDR2 FQNEAQ. The CDR3 loop spans 15 amino acids. In nucleotides, the CDR3 is TGTGCCAGCAGCGCCCGGACTAGCGGCAACTACGAGCAGTACTTC. This gives the protein CASSARTSGNYEQYF.

With respect to this clone: Other nucleotide sequences in the sample specify the same CDR3. The chain uses TRBV19 and TRBJ2-7; 9 bases are shared with TRBD1. This CDR3 comprises 14 residues. The V gene's germline CDR1 is LNHDA and CDR2 SQIVND (reference sequence). The trim removed 3 bases at V and 2 bases at J, leaving 2 bases unmatched. For the CDR3, the DNA is TGTGCCAGTAGTATTGGGACAGGGCCCTACGAGCAGTACTTC. It codes for CASSIGTGPYEQYF.

About this clone: The same CDR3 also results from other DNA sequences found in this sample. This chain links TRBV28 with TRBJ1-5, with D possibly matching TRBD1 (5 bases). The germline V and J ends were trimmed by 2 bases and 1 base, with 6 bases remaining between them. The CDR3 sequence is 14 residues long. CDR1 is MDHEN and CDR2 is SYDVKM in the germline V gene. CDR3 sequence (DNA): TGTGCCAGCAGTTTAGGGGGGAGCAATCAGCCCCAGCATTTT. This gives the protein CASSLGGSNQPQHF.